This T cell receptor (beta chain) emerged from a study of T cell changes during pregnancy in multiple sclerosis. The data were produced by immunoSEQ multiplex PCR, yet TCRdb's version contains in-frame clones alone and is incomplete. Of some 80,000 clones listed, more than 90% are singletons. V shed 2 bases and J shed 1 base, with 11 bases lying between them. The CDR3 is made up of 14 amino acids. Germline V gene lookup returns CDR1 GTSNPN and CDR2 SVGIG (reference sequence). The sequence derives from a female donor with multiple sclerosis, enrolled in a pregnancy study. The sequencing here drew on peripheral blood, taken in the second trimester of pregnancy. The J gene is TRBJ1-1, the V gene TRBV30; D ambiguous. DNA of the CDR3: TGTGCCTGGAGTACCGCAGGCGCGAACACTGAAGCTTTCTTT. This encodes CAWSTAGANTEAFF.